This entry describes one TCR beta chain. The sample is drawn from a study of blood T cell repertoires in COVID-19. On the study more broadly: COVID-19 samples from acute and convalescent phases originated in the United States, Italy and Spain.

The germline gives CDR1 SGDLS, CDR2 YYNGEE. This CDR3 has 17 amino acids. V lost 3 bases to trimming and J lost 3 bases; unmatched junction nucleotides: 10. The assay was immunoSEQ multiplex PCR, and TCRdb's table has in-frame clones only and misses some. This sample yields nearly 200,000 clones, of which almost 85% are seen a single time; 6% to 8% belongs to the top ten. The source material was peripheral blood. The receptor comes from a human donor with acute or convalescent COVID-19. The donor label of this sample is uncertain. The chain uses TRBV9 and TRBJ2-2, with 8 bases matching TRBD2. In DNA form, the CDR3 reads TGTGCCAGCAGCGGGACCCGGGAGGGCCCGGACACCGGGGAGCTGTTTTTT. It translates to CASSGTREGPDTGELFF.